This TCR beta chain is from a study of cytomegalovirus exposure and HLA in healthy donors. Researchers ran the PCR with 60 Vbeta and 13 Jbeta primers. The assay was immunoSEQ multiplex PCR, and TCRdb's table has in-frame clones only and misses some. Of roughly 40,000 clones detected, 81% appear once; the ten largest clones hold about 2.5%. Germline V lookup: CDR1 LGHNA, CDR2 YSLEER. CDR3 length equals 15 residues. Trimming cost V 2 bases and J 0 bases, with 9 bases left between them. Study conclusions and caveats: The authors considered a cluster of highly shared sequence variants likely to be a sequencing artifact.

As for this clone: Its matching antigen is unknown.

The sample was PBMCs. The chain recombines TRBV4-3 with TRBJ2-3; TRBD2 is a possible D gene (5 bases). The clonotype comes from a man in his fifties in good health and CMV-seronegative. The CDR3 region is CASSQPGSSTDTQYF. The CDR3 bases are TGCGCCAGCAGCCAACCGGGATCTAGCACAGATACGCAGTATTTT.